This T cell receptor (beta chain) was found in a study of OX40 agonist ivuxolimab in advanced cancers. Study-wide context: Three partial responders included one hepatocellular carcinoma patient and two cutaneous melanoma patients. Regarding the study as a whole: Among expanded peripheral T cells, antigen specificity went undetermined. The study found that CD8+ T cells averaged more expanded clones than CD4+.

Patients were ruled out by autoimmune disease history or systemic immunosuppression. Profiling relied on immunoSEQ multiplex PCR, and the TCRdb table lists in-frame clones only, not all of them. The data contain about 64,000 clones, approximately 85% of them singletons. Comments on this clone: No antigen is known for it.

The CDR3 is 14 residues long. V was pared by 5 bases and J by 1 base, with 13 bases between. Germline CDR1 SGHRS, CDR2 YFSETQ. This receptor was taken from an adult with an advanced solid tumor such as melanoma, head and neck, liver or kidney cancer. The chain joins TRBV5-1 to TRBJ2-7; TRBD1 might be the D (6 bases). This material consisted of CD4+ or CD8+ T cells sorted from blood, taken in a trial of the OX40 agonist ivuxolimab. This chain's CDR3 is CASSITTGSYEQYF. In nucleotides, the CDR3 is TGCGCCAGCAGTATTACCACAGGGTCCTACGAGCAGTACTTC.